These 7 T cell receptor beta chains came from one sample sequenced in a study of blood T cell repertoires in COVID-19. This table comes from immunoSEQ multiplex PCR, and its TCRdb copy is limited to in-frame clones, with some not included. This table holds approximately 250,000 clones, 80% to 90% found once. Input material: PBMCs or T cells enriched from blood (not recorded which). These receptors came from a man aged 25-40 years with acute COVID-19.

This clone was found a few times. V and J are TRBV7-8 and TRBJ2-2; TRBD2 might be the D (5 bases). Trimming pared 4 bases from V and 1 base from J, leaving 10 bases between. The germline gives CDR1 SGHVS, CDR2 FQNEAQ. CDR3 length: 15 residues. The chain's CDR3 is CASSSAGGNTGELFF. CDR3 nucleotides: TGTGCCAGCAGCTCCGCGGGCGGGAACACCGGGGAGCTGTTTTTT.

The count of this clone is one. The chain carries TRBV3-1 (or the pseudogene TRBV3-2) and TRBJ1-2; no firm D call. With 3 bases removed from V and 6 bases from J, the gap between germline ends came to 5 bases. CDR3 length: 11 residues. The V gene's germline CDR1 is LGHDT and CDR2 YNNKEL (reference sequence). The CDR3, as DNA: TGTGCCAGCAGCCAGAGCGATGGCTACACCTTC. Its translation: CASSQSDGYTF.

The chain has TRBV6-5 and TRBJ1-6; 8 nucleotides agree with TRBD1. CDR1 is MNHEY and CDR2 is SVGAGI in the germline V gene. Trimming at V came to 8 bases and at J to 7 bases, leaving 4 bases not matched to a gene. This CDR3 has 13 residues. The CDR3 DNA is TGTGCCAGCTTCAACAGGGGGAATTCACCCCTCCACTTT. Protein product: CASFNRGNSPLHF.

This clone was recorded at least ten times. This chain joins TRBV6-4 and TRBJ2-1, with 9 nucleotides matching TRBD1. There are 14 residues in the CDR3. Germline-derived CDR1 and CDR2 are MRHNA and SNTAGT. V shed 4 bases, J shed 3 bases, and the junction held 1 base outside the gene matches. The CDR3 loop is CASSGTGDYNEQFF. The CDR3 DNA reads as TGTGCCAGCAGTGGGACAGGGGACTACAATGAGCAGTTCTTC.

This clone was recorded once. V and J are TRBV18 and TRBJ1-4; weak D call: TRBD1 (6 bases). The CDR3 is 15 residues long. The V gene's germline CDR1 is KGHSH and CDR2 LQKENI. Between the trimmed V and J ends, which lost 3 bases and 8 bases, there was a span of 16 bases. The CDR3 DNA follows: TGTGCCAGCTCACCGGGGGCCGGGACGGTGGAAAAACTGTTTTTT. This gives the protein CASSPGAGTVEKLFF. Combining the CDR3 with reference TRBV18 and TRBJ1-4 gives the whole variable domain NAGVMQNPRHLVRRRGQEARLRCSPMKGHSHVYWYRQLPEEGLKFMVYLQKENIIDESGMPKERFSAEFPKEGPSILRIQQVVRGDSAAYFCASSPGAGTVEKLFFGSGTQLSVL.

The V gene is TRBV13, the J gene TRBJ1-4; D gene ambiguous. The CDR3 runs 15 residues. The V gene lost 0 bases and the J gene lost 3 bases, with 8 bases spanning the gap. Per germline, CDR1 PRHDT and CDR2 FYEKMQ (reference sequence). CDR3 nucleotide sequence: TGTGCCAGCAGCTTAGGAGTAGCCCCTAATGAAAAACTGTTTTTT. Protein sequence: CASSLGVAPNEKLFF.

V gene TRBV4-1 combines with J gene TRBJ1-3; 7 positions agree with TRBD1. Germline V gene data show CDR1 as MGHRA and CDR2 as YSYEKL. CDR3 length: 15 amino acids. Germline trimming cut 6 bases from V and 2 bases from J; bases unmatched to any gene: 7. The CDR3 DNA sequence: TGCGCCAGCAGACCGGACAGGCTAACTGGAAACACCATATATTTT. Its protein product is CASRPDRLTGNTIYF.